The next 30 T cell receptor beta chains were all read from a single sample in a study of cytomegalovirus exposure and HLA in healthy donors. Profiling relied on immunoSEQ multiplex PCR, and the TCRdb table lists in-frame clones only, not all of them. The sample records about 240,000 clones, around nine tenths being singletons. Sequenced: PBMCs. Receptor source: a man aged 18 to 29 in good health and CMV-seronegative.

CDR3 in DNA: TGTGCCAGCAGCTACAGCCCCGGGACAGGGCCTTCTGGGGCCAACGTCCTGACTTTC. It encodes CASSYSPGTGPSGANVLTF. The gene calls are TRBV28 and TRBJ2-6, with TRBD1 matching over 9 bases. The CDR3 is 19 residues long. Germline CDR1 is MDHEN and CDR2 is SYDVKM. Trimming cost V 6 bases and J 1 base; bases outside gene matches: 13.

This clone has only a few counts. The chain is built from TRBV7-2 and TRBJ2-2, with 8 bases aligning to TRBD2. V gave up 6 bases and J gave up 1 base; unmatched junction bases: 10. The CDR3 extends over 17 amino acids. Germline lookup yields CDR1 SGHTA and CDR2 FQGNSA. This CDR3 reads CASRDVGTSGNTGELFF. CDR3 nucleotide sequence: TGTGCCAGCAGGGATGTGGGAACTAGCGGGAACACCGGGGAGCTGTTTTTT.

This clone was seen only once. CDR3 nucleotides: TGTGCCAGCAGCTCCATAGCGGGAGGGCGCGAGCAGTACTTC. Its translation is CASSSIAGGREQYF. The chain joins TRBV11-2 to TRBJ2-7, with 11 bases identical to TRBD2. The trim removed 4 bases at V and 6 bases at J, leaving 5 bases unmatched. CDR1 and CDR2 (germline): SGHAT, FQNNGV. CDR3 length equals 14 residues.

V gene TRBV15 combines with J gene TRBJ2-1, with D tentatively TRBD2 (6 bases). Germline CDR1 is LNHNV and CDR2 is YYDKDF (reference sequence). This CDR3 is built from 18 residues. Trimming pared 5 bases from V and 0 bases from J, leaving 20 bases between. CDR3 sequence reads: CATSVSRRAPHSYNEQFF. CDR3 DNA sequence: TGTGCCACCAGCGTCTCCCGGAGGGCTCCGCACTCCTACAATGAGCAGTTCTTC.

The V call is TRBV28, the J call TRBJ1-2; no firm D call. This CDR3 is built from 15 residues. CDR1 is MDHEN and CDR2 is SYDVKM in the germline V gene. V was shortened by 2 bases and J by 4 bases, with 14 bases between the two germline ends. The DNA for the CDR3 is TGTGCCAGCAGTTTAGGGTCCGCGGAGACCTATGGCTACACCTTC. Residues: CASSLGSAETYGYTF.

The J gene is TRBJ2-2, the V gene TRBV2; a weak D match, TRBD1 (6 bases). V dropped 6 bases and J dropped 6 bases, with 11 bases sitting between them. CDR1 is SNHLY, CDR2 FYNNEI, per germline. The CDR3 sequence is 13 residues long. In DNA, the CDR3 is TGTGCCAGCAGGGACAGAAGGCCCGGGGAGCTGTTTTTT. Translated: CASRDRRPGELFF.

This chain connects TRBV14 to TRBJ2-1; TRBD2 matches 14 bases. Looked up from germline, CDR1 is SGHDN and CDR2 is FVKESK. The CDR3 runs 19 residues. The V and J ends lost 4 bases and 0 bases, in that order; junction bases with no gene match: 8. For the CDR3, the DNA is TGTGCCAGCAGCCCGACTAGCGGGAGGGCCCAAAGCTCCTACAATGAGCAGTTCTTC. Translated, it gives CASSPTSGRAQSSYNEQFF.

The rearrangement joins TRBV6-1 to TRBJ2-7; 9 nucleotides agree with TRBD2. The CDR3 totals 14 residues. Germline loops: CDR1 MNHNS, CDR2 SASEGT. The J segment lost 4 bases and the V segment lost 10 bases, leaving 11 bases of the junction unmatched. CDR3 in DNA: TGTGCCACCCTCCGTAGCGGGGGCCCGTACGAGCAGTACTTC. This codes for CATLRSGGPYEQYF.

The chain combines TRBV2 with TRBJ2-3; 9 nucleotides agree with TRBD2. Germline assignment: CDR1 SNHLY and CDR2 FYNNEI. The J segment lost 2 bases and the V segment lost 6 bases, leaving 3 bases of the junction unmatched. The CDR3 is 14 residues long. The CDR3 here is CASRLAGATDTQYF. The CDR3 nucleotides are TGTGCCAGCAGGTTAGCGGGAGCCACAGATACGCAGTATTTT.

A word on this clone: Other DNA sequences of this sample code for an identical CDR3. The rearrangement uses TRBV6-5 and TRBJ2-7, with a tentative D call TRBD1 (6 bases). Germline V gene data show CDR1 as MNHEY and CDR2 as SVGAGI. Between the trimmed V and J ends, which lost 0 bases and 3 bases, there was a span of 9 bases. The CDR3 has 14 amino acids. In DNA form, the CDR3 reads TGTGCCAGCAGTTACTCACAGGGAAGCTACGAGCAGTACTTC. This gives the protein CASSYSQGSYEQYF.

This clone was seen more than once but under ten times. The genes are TRBV27 and TRBJ1-2; tentatively, D is TRBD1 (5 bases). The CDR3 contains 13 residues. Trimming stripped 3 bases from V and 4 bases from J, with 9 bases between. CDR1 MNHEY and CDR2 SMNVEV come from the germline V gene (reference sequence). The CDR3 nucleotides read TGTGCCAGCAGTTTGGGGGGAGTCTATGGCTACACCTTC. Residues: CASSLGGVYGYTF.

This chain joins TRBV5-6 and TRBJ2-7, with a tentative D call TRBD2 (5 bases). Trimming shortened V by 2 bases and J by 4 bases, and 22 bases separated the two germline ends. CDR1 SGHDT and CDR2 YYEEEE come from the germline V gene. This CDR3 spans 17 amino acids. CDR3 nucleotide sequence: TGTGCCAGCAGCTTTGAGAGTGGTTCGGGGATTAATTACGAGCAGTACTTC. It is translated as CASSFESGSGINYEQYF.

The chain uses TRBV5-4 and TRBJ2-7, with 8 bases fitting TRBD1. V shed 3 bases and J 9 bases; nucleotides not matched to a gene: 2. The CDR3 has 11 residues. Germline CDR1 SGHNT, CDR2 YYREEE (reference sequence). Here the CDR3 reads CASSSDRGQYF. The CDR3, as DNA: TGTGCCAGCAGCTCCGACAGGGGGCAGTACTTC.

This sequence joins TRBV4-1 and TRBJ2-4, with TRBD2 matching 13 bases. J lost 2 bases, V lost 4 bases, and 2 bases had no gene match. The CDR3 runs 16 residues. Germline V gene data show CDR1 as MGHRA and CDR2 as YSYEKL. CDR3 in amino acids: CASSLLAGGTKNIQYF. The CDR3, as DNA: TGCGCCAGCAGCCTACTAGCGGGAGGGACCAAAAACATTCAGTACTTC.

The chain joins TRBV11-2 to TRBJ2-7, with TRBD2 matching over 10 bases. V was pared by 6 bases and J by 1 base, with 0 bases of the junction left unmatched. The V gene's germline CDR1 is SGHAT and CDR2 FQNNGV. This CDR3 region has 13 residues. CDR3 amino acids: CASRLAGSYEQYF. The CDR3 DNA reads as TGTGCCAGCAGACTAGCGGGATCCTACGAGCAGTACTTC.

In this sample, this clone turned up a few times. The CDR3 DNA reads TGCGCCAGCAGTGAAGTGGACAGGGCTGATGAAGCTTTCTTT. Protein: CASSEVDRADEAFF. The V and J genes are TRBV10-1 and TRBJ1-1, with 8 positions matching TRBD1. J lost 7 bases, V lost 3 bases, and 7 bases had no gene match. The CDR3 runs to 14 residues. The germline V gene encodes CDR1 WNHNN and CDR2 SYGVQD (reference sequence).

The chain recombines TRBV18 with TRBJ2-1; a weak D match, TRBD2 (5 bases). The CDR3 totals 15 residues. V was clipped by 3 bases and J by 6 bases, with 15 bases between them. Germline values: CDR1 KGHSH, CDR2 LQKENI. This chain's CDR3 is CASSPDTTSPNEQFF. The CDR3 nucleotides are TGTGCCAGCTCACCCGATACTACTAGTCCCAATGAGCAGTTCTTC. The complete variable domain, with remaining parts taken from reference TRBV18 and TRBJ2-1, reads NAGVMQNPRHLVRRRGQEARLRCSPMKGHSHVYWYRQLPEEGLKFMVYLQKENIIDESGMPKERFSAEFPKEGPSILRIQQVVRGDSAAYFCASSPDTTSPNEQFFGPGTRLTVL.

The chain carries TRBV6-5 and TRBJ1-5, with TRBD1 matching over 8 bases. Germline loops: CDR1 MNHEY, CDR2 SVGAGI. J lost 2 bases, V lost 6 bases, and 6 bases had no gene match. The CDR3 runs to 15 residues. The CDR3 nucleotides are TGTGCCAGCAGGCCAGGGGGCTCGGGCAATCAGCCCCAGCATTTT. Residues: CASRPGGSGNQPQHF.

The genes are TRBV7-9 and TRBJ2-7, with 9 bases lining up with TRBD1. Germline V gene sequence: CDR1 SEHNR, CDR2 FQNEAQ (reference sequence). Trimming at V came to 4 bases and at J to 4 bases, leaving 8 bases not matched to a gene. The CDR3 is made up of 15 amino acids. The CDR3 loop is CASSSTGTGWYEQYF. In DNA form, the CDR3 reads TGTGCCAGCAGCTCAACCGGGACAGGGTGGTACGAGCAGTACTTC.

The chain has TRBV11-3 and TRBJ2-5; TRBD2 might be the D (7 bases). CDR1 is SGHNT, CDR2 YENEEA, per germline. Trimming left V 5 bases short and J 5 bases short, with 12 bases between. The CDR3 has 13 amino acids. CDR3 protein: CASSPAGAETQYF. The DNA for the CDR3 is TGTGCCAGCAGCCCCGCGGGGGCGGAGACCCAGTACTTC.

This sequence joins TRBV21-1 and TRBJ1-1; TRBD1 reflects the table's D call only, with no check against the DNA. TRBV21-1 is given as a pseudogene. The CDR3 covers 17 residues. The CDR3 DNA reads TGTGCCAGCAGAAGAGTAATTATTGGACACCTGAACACTGAAGCTTTCTTT. It specifies CASRRVIIGHLNTEAFF.

The chain uses TRBV10-1 and TRBJ2-1; 7 bases align to TRBD2. This CDR3 has 14 residues. Germline values: CDR1 WNHNN, CDR2 SYGVQD (reference sequence). V shed 4 bases, J shed 3 bases, and the junction held 3 bases outside the gene matches. The CDR3 loop reads CASSAAGVYNEQFF. The CDR3 region has the DNA TGCGCCAGCAGTGCGGCGGGGGTCTACAATGAGCAGTTCTTC.

This clone has a single count. This chain links TRBV27 with TRBJ2-1; D is ambiguous. The V end was cut by 3 bases, the J end by 6 bases, with 9 bases between. The CDR3 consists of 13 residues. The germline V gene encodes CDR1 MNHEY and CDR2 SMNVEV (reference sequence). The CDR3 region is CASSFPLSNEQFF. The CDR3 nucleotides read TGTGCCAGCAGTTTCCCCCTTTCCAATGAGCAGTTCTTC.

The V gene is TRBV18, the J gene TRBJ2-5; D unclear. CDR1 KGHSH and CDR2 LQKENI come from the germline V gene. The V gene lost 3 bases and the J gene lost 3 bases, with 5 bases spanning the gap. The CDR3 extends over 12 amino acids. CDR3 sequence: CASSPTKETQYF. The CDR3 DNA follows: TGTGCCAGCTCACCGACAAAAGAGACCCAGTACTTC.

V and J are TRBV27 and TRBJ1-5, with TRBD1 as a possible D gene (6 bases). V lost 5 bases and J lost 0, with 17 bases in between. The CDR3 covers 17 residues. From germline, CDR1 is MNHEY and CDR2 SMNVEV (reference sequence). The CDR3 nucleotides are TGTGCCAGCAGTAAACACGACAGGAGCGATAGCAATCAGCCCCAGCATTTT. Its protein product is CASSKHDRSDSNQPQHF.

CDR3 protein: CASSQGWGQSTDTQYF. The DNA for the CDR3 is TGCGCCAGCAGCCAAGGTTGGGGACAGAGCACAGATACGCAGTATTTT. The chain joins TRBV4-1 to TRBJ2-3, with TRBD1 matching 7 bases. CDR1 and CDR2 (germline): MGHRA, YSYEKL. The CDR3 contains 16 residues. After removal of 1 base from V and 0 bases from J, the junction contained 4 bases not matched to a gene.

J is TRBJ2-3 and V is TRBV6-1; the match to TRBD2 covers 9 bases. CDR3 length equals 13 residues. Germline V lookup: CDR1 MNHNS, CDR2 SASEGT. V trimming: 10 bases; J trimming: 1 base; junction bases outside the gene matches: 3. The CDR3 reads CATQREGTDTQYF. CDR3 DNA: TGTGCCACCCAGCGGGAGGGCACAGATACGCAGTATTTT.

This chain connects TRBV2 to TRBJ1-1, with TRBD1 matching 7 bases. Germline V CDR1 and CDR2: SNHLY, FYNNEI. CDR3 length: 15 residues. Germline trimming cut 2 bases from V and 0 bases from J; bases unmatched to any gene: 3. CDR3 sequence reads: CASSEMGQLNTEAFF. The CDR3 bases are TGTGCCAGCAGTGAAATGGGACAGCTGAACACTGAAGCTTTCTTT.

This clone was seen just once. The chain carries TRBV30 and TRBJ1-1; D gene unclear. The V end was cut by 0 bases, the J end by 0 bases, with 5 bases between. Germline values: CDR1 GTSNPN, CDR2 SVGIG (reference sequence). The CDR3 covers 13 residues. The CDR3 sequence: CAWSVDMNTEAFF. The CDR3 bases are TGTGCCTGGAGTGTAGACATGAACACTGAAGCTTTCTTT.

CDR3 amino acids: CASRETSLDYEQYF. In nucleotides, the CDR3 is TGTGCCAGTAGGGAAACTAGTTTAGACTACGAGCAGTACTTC. The chain links TRBV19 to TRBJ2-7; maybe TRBD2 (5 bases). The CDR3 is 14 residues long. The V gene's germline CDR1 is LNHDA and CDR2 SQIVND (reference sequence). Trimming removed 6 bases from V and 3 bases from J, with 15 bases in between.